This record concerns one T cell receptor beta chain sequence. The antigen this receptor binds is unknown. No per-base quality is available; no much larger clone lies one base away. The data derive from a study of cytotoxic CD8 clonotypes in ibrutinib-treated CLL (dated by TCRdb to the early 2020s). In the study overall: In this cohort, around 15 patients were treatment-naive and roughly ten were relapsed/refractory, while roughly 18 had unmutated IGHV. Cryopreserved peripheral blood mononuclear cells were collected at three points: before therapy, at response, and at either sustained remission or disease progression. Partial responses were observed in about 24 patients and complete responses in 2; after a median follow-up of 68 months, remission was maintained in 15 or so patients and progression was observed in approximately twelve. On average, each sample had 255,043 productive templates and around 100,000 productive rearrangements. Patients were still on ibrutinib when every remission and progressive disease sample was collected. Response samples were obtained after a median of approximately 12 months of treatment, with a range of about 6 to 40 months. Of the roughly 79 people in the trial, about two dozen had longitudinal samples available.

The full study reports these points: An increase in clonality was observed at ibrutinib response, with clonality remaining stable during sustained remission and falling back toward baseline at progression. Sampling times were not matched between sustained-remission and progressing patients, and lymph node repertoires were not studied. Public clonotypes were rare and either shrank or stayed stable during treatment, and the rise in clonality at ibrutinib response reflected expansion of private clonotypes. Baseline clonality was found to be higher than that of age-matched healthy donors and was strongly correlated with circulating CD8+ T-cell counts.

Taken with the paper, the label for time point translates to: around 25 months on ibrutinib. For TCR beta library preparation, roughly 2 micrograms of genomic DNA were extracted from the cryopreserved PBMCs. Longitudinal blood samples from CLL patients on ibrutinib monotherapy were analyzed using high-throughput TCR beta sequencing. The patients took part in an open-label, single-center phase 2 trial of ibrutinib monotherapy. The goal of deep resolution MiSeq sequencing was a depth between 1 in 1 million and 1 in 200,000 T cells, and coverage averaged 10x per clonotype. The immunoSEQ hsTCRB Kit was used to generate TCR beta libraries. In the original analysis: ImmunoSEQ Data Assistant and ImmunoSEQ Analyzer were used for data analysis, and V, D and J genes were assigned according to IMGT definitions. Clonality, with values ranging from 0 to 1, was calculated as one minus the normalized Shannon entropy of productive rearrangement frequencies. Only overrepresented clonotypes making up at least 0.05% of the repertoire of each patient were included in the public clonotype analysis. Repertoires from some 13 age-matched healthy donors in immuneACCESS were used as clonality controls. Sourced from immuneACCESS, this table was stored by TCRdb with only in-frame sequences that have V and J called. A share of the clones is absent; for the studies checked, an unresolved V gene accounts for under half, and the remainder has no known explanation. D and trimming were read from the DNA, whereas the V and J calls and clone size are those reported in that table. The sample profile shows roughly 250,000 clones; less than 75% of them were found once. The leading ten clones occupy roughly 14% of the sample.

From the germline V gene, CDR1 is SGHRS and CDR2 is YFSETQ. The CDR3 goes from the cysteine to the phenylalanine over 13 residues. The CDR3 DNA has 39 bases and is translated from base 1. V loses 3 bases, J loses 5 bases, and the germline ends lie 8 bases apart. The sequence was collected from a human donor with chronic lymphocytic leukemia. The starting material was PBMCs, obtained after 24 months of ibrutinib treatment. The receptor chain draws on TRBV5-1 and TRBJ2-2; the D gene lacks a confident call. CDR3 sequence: CASSSLLTGELFF. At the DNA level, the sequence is TGCGCCAGCAGCTCTCTACTTACCGGGGAGCTGTTTTTT. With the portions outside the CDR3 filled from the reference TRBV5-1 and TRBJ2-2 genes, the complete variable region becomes KAGVTQTPRYLIKTRGQQVTLSCSPISGHRSVSWYQQTPGQGLQFLFEYFSETQRNKGNFPGRFSGRQFSNSRSEMNVSTLELGDSALYLCASSSLLTGELFFGEGSRLTVL.